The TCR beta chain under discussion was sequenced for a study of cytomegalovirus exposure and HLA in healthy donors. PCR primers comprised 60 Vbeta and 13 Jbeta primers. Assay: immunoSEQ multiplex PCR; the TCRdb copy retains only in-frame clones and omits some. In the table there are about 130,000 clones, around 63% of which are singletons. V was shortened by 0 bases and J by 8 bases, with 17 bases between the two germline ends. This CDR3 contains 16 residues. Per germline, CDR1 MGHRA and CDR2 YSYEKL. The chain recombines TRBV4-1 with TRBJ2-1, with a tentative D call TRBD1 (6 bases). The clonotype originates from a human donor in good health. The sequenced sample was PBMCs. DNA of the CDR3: TGCGCCAGCAGCCAAGATATCGGGCCTGGGGGCGATGAGCAGTTCTTC. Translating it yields CASSQDIGPGGDEQFF.